This T cell receptor beta chain appears in the sequencing data of a study of patients and donors after allogeneic stem cell transplantation. TCRdb redid the calling of the RT-PCR reads with MiXCR, one entry per CDR3 protein. The sample carries tens of thousands of distinct CDR3 sequences, 4.5% to 5% recorded once. This clonotype qualifies as medium-sized. The CDR3 has 14 amino acids. After removal of 6 bases from V and 6 bases from J, the junction contained 4 bases not matched to a gene. The sequenced sample consisted of blood, either unsorted or a sorted T cell fraction (not recorded which). The receptor was derived from a human donor who was either an allogeneic HSCT recipient or a stem cell or donor lymphocyte infusion donor (not recorded which). It is not recorded whose cells these are; they may come from a transplant donor. This chain connects TRBV12-3 or TRBV12-4 to TRBJ1-5, with TRBD1 matching 11 bases. For the CDR3, the DNA is TGTGCCAGCAGGGGACAGGGGGACGGTCAGCCCCAGCATTTT. It is translated as CASRGQGDGQPQHF.